The 8 T cell receptor beta chains reported below all come from one sample, sequenced in a study of shared clonotypes between healthy human individuals. Sequencing used immunoSEQ multiplex PCR; TCRdb keeps in-frame clones, though not all of them. The sample lists approximately 2,000,000 clones; roughly 90% were seen once. Specimen: naive CD4+ T cells from PBMCs. Subset noted: CD45RA+ positively selected. The origin of the receptors is a man younger than 35 in good health. Some clones in this sample may be carry-over from other donors' samples.

This chain links TRBV4-2 with TRBJ2-1, with TRBD2 identical over 8 bases. The CDR3 totals 13 residues. Germline loops: CDR1 LGHNA, CDR2 YNFKEQ. The CDR3 sequence is CAVGLVPYNEQFF. In nucleotides, the CDR3 is TGTGCTGTGGGACTAGTGCCCTACAATGAGCAGTTCTTC.

The chain combines TRBV11-2 with TRBJ1-2; D perhaps matches TRBD1 (6 bases). The germline gives CDR1 SGHAT, CDR2 FQNNGV. Trimming removed 5 bases from V and 0 bases from J, with 13 bases in between. This CDR3 spans 15 amino acids. CDR3 DNA sequence: TGTGCCAGCAGCAGGGGGGCGGGACCTAACTATGGCTACACCTTC. This sequence encodes CASSRGAGPNYGYTF.

The J gene is TRBJ2-2, the V gene TRBV28; D unresolved. The CDR3 is 13 residues long. From germline, CDR1 is MDHEN and CDR2 SYDVKM. V lost 5 bases and J lost 7, with 11 bases in between. For the CDR3, the DNA is TGTGCCAGCAGTCTAAGTTACCACGGGGAGCTGTTTTTT. Protein sequence: CASSLSYHGELFF.

The chain recombines TRBV4-3 with TRBJ1-2, with D uncertain. The CDR3 covers 14 residues. The germline V gene encodes CDR1 LGHNA and CDR2 YSLEER. Trimming removed 4 bases at V and 3 bases at J, with 12 bases between. CDR3 nucleotide sequence: TGCGCCAGCAGCCCTTTTCGGGCAGACTATGGCTACACCTTC. Translated: CASSPFRADYGYTF.

This chain connects TRBV6-5 to TRBJ1-4; D is unclear. The CDR3 has 11 amino acids. CDR1 and CDR2 (germline): MNHEY, SVGAGI. The V gene lost 8 bases and the J gene lost 8 bases, with 9 bases spanning the gap. CDR3 DNA: TGTGCCAGCGGAAATACGGAAAAACTGTTTTTT. Translating it yields CASGNTEKLFF.

The chain has TRBV7-9 and TRBJ1-4; no firm D call. CDR3 length: 16 residues. The germline gives CDR1 SEHNR, CDR2 FQNEAQ (reference sequence). Trimming cost V 2 bases and J 7 bases, with 17 bases left between them. The CDR3 region has the DNA TGTGCCAGCAGCTTATTTCTCCCTGGTGGGTCTGAAAAACTGTTTTTT. This codes for CASSLFLPGGSEKLFF.

The genes are TRBV11-2 and TRBJ2-1; 10 nucleotides agree with TRBD2. Germline CDR1 is SGHAT and CDR2 is FQNNGV. Unmatched junction bases numbered 5, after V lost 3 bases and J lost 6 bases. This CDR3 contains 15 residues. The CDR3 DNA is TGTGCCAGCAGCTTCTCTCCTAGCGGGAGCAATGAGCAGTTCTTC. Translating gives CASSFSPSGSNEQFF.

The chain combines TRBV2 with TRBJ2-2; D is unclear. V shed 2 bases and J shed 5 bases, with 15 bases lying between them. The CDR3 sequence is 16 residues long. Looked up from germline, CDR1 is SNHLY and CDR2 is FYNNEI. The chain's CDR3 is CASSERRRPQTGELFF. As DNA, the CDR3 is TGTGCCAGCAGTGAACGGCGTCGGCCGCAAACCGGGGAGCTGTTTTTT.